This T cell receptor beta chain was identified during a study of T-cell memory formation after mild COVID-19. This clonotype occurred a few times. Its antigen is undetermined. Trimming removed 1 base from V and 0 bases from J, with 11 bases in between. Germline CDR1 is LNHNV and CDR2 is YYDKDF (reference sequence). This CDR3 is 16 amino acids long. cDNA libraries for TCR alpha and TCR beta, carrying sample barcodes and UMIs, came from 5'RACE with constant-segment primers. TCRdb re-analysed the 5' RACE reads in MiXCR, keeping a single row per CDR3 protein. The sample has under 250,000 distinct CDR3 sequences, 15% seen once. General study findings and limits: The main location of contracting CD4+ clones was CM and EM, and that of contracting CD8+ clones was EMRA. Clones that shrank (day 15 to 85) were balanced CD4/CD8, whereas later expanders leaned CD4+. The pre-infection memory compartment contained some responding clones, suggesting cross-reactive memory joined.

Material: PBMCs or a T cell subset sorted from them (not recorded which). The chain carries TRBV15 and TRBJ2-3; D possibly corresponds to TRBD2 (5 bases). The TCR was taken from an adult woman who had mild COVID-19 (a few samples of this study predate the infection). Cell type and time point are not known. The CDR3 protein is CATSRVERASTDTQYF. Here the CDR3 DNA reads TGTGCCACCAGCAGAGTTGAGAGGGCAAGCACAGATACGCAGTATTTT.